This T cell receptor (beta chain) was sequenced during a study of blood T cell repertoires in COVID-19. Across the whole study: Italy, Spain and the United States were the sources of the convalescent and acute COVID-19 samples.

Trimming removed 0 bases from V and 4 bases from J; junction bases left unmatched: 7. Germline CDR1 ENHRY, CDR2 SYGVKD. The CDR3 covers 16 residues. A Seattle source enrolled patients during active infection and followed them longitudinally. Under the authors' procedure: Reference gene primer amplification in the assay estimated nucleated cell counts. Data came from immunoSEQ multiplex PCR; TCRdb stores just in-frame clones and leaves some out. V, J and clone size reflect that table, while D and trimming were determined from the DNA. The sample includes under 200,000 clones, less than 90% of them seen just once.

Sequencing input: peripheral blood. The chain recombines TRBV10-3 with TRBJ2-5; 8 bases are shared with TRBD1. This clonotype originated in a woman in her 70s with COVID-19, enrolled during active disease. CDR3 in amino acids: CAISESPGGLRETQYF. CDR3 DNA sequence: TGTGCCATCAGTGAGTCGCCAGGGGGCTTGAGAGAGACCCAGTACTTC.